This T cell receptor (beta chain) was identified in a study of identical twins. V lost 5 bases, J lost 4 bases, and 14 bases lay in between. Germline V CDR1 and CDR2: DFQATT, SNEGSKA (reference sequence). The CDR3 runs 14 residues. TCRdb re-called the 5' RACE reads through MiXCR, storing one row per CDR3 protein. The table includes 540,000 or so distinct CDR3 sequences, around 20% detected once. This clonotype was found a few times. This same sample was also taken into another study, of yellow fever vaccine responses in identical twins.

V gene TRBV20-1 combines with J gene TRBJ2-2; D remains ambiguous. This receptor was identified in a woman between 18 and 30 years old in good health. The sequenced sample consisted of CD4+ T cells sorted from blood. The CDR3 DNA reads TGCAGTGCTGGGGTTGGGGTCGGCACCGGGGAGCTGTTTTTT. Residues: CSAGVGVGTGELFF.